This T cell receptor (beta chain) derives from a study of pediatric ulcerative colitis (dated by TCRdb to about 2019). For context, the study as a whole: Among the ulcerative colitis patients, several had pancolitis and two had left-sided colitis, and histology in every patient was consistent with ulcerative colitis. Nine or ten newly diagnosed, treatment-naive pediatric ulcerative colitis patients and four non-IBD control children each provided paired blood and rectal samples. The Pediatric Ulcerative Colitis Activity Index classified a couple of patients as having mild disease, four as having moderate disease and three as having acute severe colitis.

Notes on this clone: Its antigen is currently not known. No base-level quality is on record; no much larger clone is a single base apart.

The V and J ends are trimmed by 2 bases and 3 bases, leaving 10 bases between them. CDR1 and CDR2, looked up from the germline V gene (reference sequence), are SEHNR and FQNEAQ. The CDR3 covers 14 residues, taking in both the cysteine and the phenylalanine. Just CDR3 DNA is preserved here, 42 bases in frame from base 1. Summary of the overall study and its limitations: Autologous blood-rectal clonal overlap was significantly higher in ulcerative colitis patients than in controls, suggesting increased T cell trafficking to inflamed tissue. With only a few individuals, the healthy control group was small. Repertoires were derived from total lymphocyte DNA, so rare subsets such as regulatory T cells may have patterns not reflected. Features of the rectal repertoire distinguished controls, mild-moderate colitis patients and acute severe colitis patients, and in acute severe colitis, rectal diversity was reduced because of clonal expansions. A couple of patients' blood samples yielded substantially fewer templates for technical reasons and were excluded from blood-rectal overlap analysis. Two rectal CDR3 clonotypes were found in every ulcerative colitis patient but in no control.

Through the immunoSEQ TRB Survey service, multiplex V and J primers were used to amplify rearranged CDR3 beta regions from genomic DNA. To keep sequencing depth equal across samples, survey-level depth of up to 500,000 reads per sample was applied. The libraries were purified, combined into pools and sequenced with Illumina technology. The authors processed their data as follows. Productive clonality, sample overlap, pairwise scatters, CDR3 beta length, V/D/J gene usage and productiveness were assessed with immunoSEQ online tools. Calculated diversity was defined as the number of unique rearrangements divided by total templates times 100, and Shannon and Simpson indices were additionally computed. Principal component analysis was performed on Z-score normalized data with the R prcomp function and the ggbiplot package. Morisita's index was used to quantify blood-rectal clonal overlap within each subject. Held by TCRdb, this immuneACCESS table contains in-frame sequences only and omits some clones. Under half of the omission traces to an unresolved V gene where checked; the cause of the rest is unknown. V and J calls and clone size are copied from that table; D and trimming were computed from the DNA. The sample table contains about 32,000 clones; only one count was recorded for almost 85% of them. The top ten constitute approximately 4.5% of the sample.

Before the diagnostic colonoscopy, none of the ulcerative colitis patients had been given any immunosuppressive medication. Blood was sampled at the same time as the colonoscopy. The Wizard kit (Promega) was used to extract genomic DNA from the blood and intestinal samples. Sequencing input: blood. The rearrangement combines TRBV7-9 with TRBJ1-2; the D gene is perhaps TRBD1, on 5 matching bases. This TCR was sampled from a boy younger than 18 with severe ulcerative colitis. The bases read TGTGCCAGCAGCTTAAGCGCAGGGTACTATGGCTACACCTTC. This gives the protein CASSLSAGYYGYTF. Reference TRBV7-9 and TRBJ1-2 genes cover what lies past the CDR3, so the full variable domain is DTGVSQNPRHKITKRGQNVTFRCDPISEHNRLYWYRQTLGQGPEFLTYFQNEAQLEKSRLLSDRFSAERPKGSFSTLEIQRTEQGDSAMYLCASSLSAGYYGYTFGSGTRLTVV.